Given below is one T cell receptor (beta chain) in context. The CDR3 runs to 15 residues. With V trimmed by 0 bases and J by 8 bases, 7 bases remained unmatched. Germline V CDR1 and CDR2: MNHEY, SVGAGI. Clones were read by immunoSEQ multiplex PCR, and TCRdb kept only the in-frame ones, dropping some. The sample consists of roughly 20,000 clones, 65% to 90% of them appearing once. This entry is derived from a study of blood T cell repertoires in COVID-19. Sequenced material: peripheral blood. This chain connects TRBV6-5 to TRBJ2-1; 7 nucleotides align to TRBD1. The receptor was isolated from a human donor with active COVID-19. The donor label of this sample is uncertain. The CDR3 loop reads CASSYSLLGGDEQFF. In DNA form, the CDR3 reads TGTGCCAGCAGTTACTCGCTCTTAGGGGGCGATGAGCAGTTCTTC.